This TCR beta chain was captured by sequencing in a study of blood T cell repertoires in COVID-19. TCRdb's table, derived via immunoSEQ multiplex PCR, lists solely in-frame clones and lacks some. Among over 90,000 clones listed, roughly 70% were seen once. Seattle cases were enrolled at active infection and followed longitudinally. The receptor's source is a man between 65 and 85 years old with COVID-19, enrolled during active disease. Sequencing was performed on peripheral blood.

Here the CDR3 DNA reads TGTGCCAGCAGTACTCGCCTTCCCACCAATCAGCCCCAGCATTTT. Amino acid sequence: CASSTRLPTNQPQHF. The chain combines TRBV28 with TRBJ1-5, with unresolved D. The V and J ends lost 5 bases and 3 bases respectively, with 14 bases between them. CDR3 length: 15 residues. From germline, CDR1 is MDHEN and CDR2 SYDVKM. Full variable domain (rest looked up from reference TRBV28 and TRBJ1-5): DVKVTQSSRYLVKRTGEKVFLECVQDMDHENMFWYRQDPGLGLRLIYFSYDVKMKEKGDIPEGYSVSREKKERFSLILESASTNQTSMYLCASSTRLPTNQPQHFGDGTRLSIL.